The 22 T cell receptor beta chains below come from one sample, sequenced in a study of metastatic and nonmetastatic thyroid tumors. Not a single patient had been given any form of treatment at any point before undergoing thyroid surgery. TCRdb re-called clones via MiXCR from the PCR reads. The sample lists about 35,000 clones; roughly a fifth were seen once. The sequenced sample consisted of blood. All receptors come from a female donor with papillary thyroid cancer or a benign thyroid nodule (not recorded which). Some clones in this sample may be carry-over from other donors' samples.

The chain couples TRBV30 to TRBJ2-7; 11 nucleotides agree with TRBD2. CDR1 is GTSNPN, CDR2 SVGIG, per germline (reference sequence). This CDR3 region has 13 residues. V gave up 0 bases and J gave up 5 bases; unmatched junction bases: 0. DNA of the CDR3: TGTGCCTGGAGTGTACTAGCGGGAGACGAGCAGTACTTC. Translation: CAWSVLAGDEQYF.

This clone was counted a few times. The genes are TRBV6-1 and TRBJ2-7, with 10 bases fitting TRBD1. Germline CDR1 MNHNS, CDR2 SASEGT. The CDR3 has 11 amino acids. J was trimmed by 12 bases and V by 1 base; bases with no gene match: 0. As DNA, the CDR3 is TGTGCCAGCAGTGAAGGGACAGGGGGGTACTTC. Translation gives CASSEGTGGYF.

At least ten counts were recorded for this clone. The chain has TRBV6-1 and TRBJ2-4; 8 positions agree with TRBD1. The CDR3 spans 16 residues. Trimming at V came to 5 bases and at J to 1 base, leaving 7 bases not matched to a gene. The germline CDR1 and CDR2 sequences are MNHNS and SASEGT. The CDR3 loop is CASSRQGSAAKNIQYF. The CDR3, as DNA: TGTGCCAGCAGTAGACAGGGGTCCGCGGCCAAAAACATTCAGTACTTC.

This chain connects TRBV6-1 to TRBJ2-2; D gene ambiguous. CDR1 is MNHNS, CDR2 SASEGT, per germline. The V and J ends lost 8 bases and 7 bases respectively, with 14 bases between them. The CDR3 spans 13 residues. CDR3 sequence: CASCPRPGGELFF. Written as DNA, the CDR3 is TGTGCCAGCTGCCCCCGCCCAGGCGGGGAGCTGTTTTTT.

The sample holds many counts of this clone. This chain uses TRBV18 with TRBJ2-1; no clear D. V was clipped by 6 bases and J by 5 bases, with 5 bases between them. The CDR3 has 11 residues. From germline, CDR1 is KGHSH and CDR2 LQKENI. The CDR3 region has the DNA TGTGCCAGCTCGATGAACAATGAGCAGTTCTTC. Amino acid sequence: CASSMNNEQFF.

This clone came up a few times. No conserved phenylalanine or tryptophan ends this CDR3, so it is likely a read error. Because the CDR3's place on the DNA is in doubt, the DNA is left out and the CDR3 is given as listed by TCRdb. The chain is built from TRBV28 and TRBJ2-1; whether TRBD1, the table's D call, matches the DNA was not checked. The CDR3 comprises 12 residues, both ends counted. Germline V lookup: CDR1 MDHEN, CDR2 SYDVKM. The CDR3 sequence: CASSFPRGRSFL.

This clone was found many times. The rearrangement uses TRBV7-6 and TRBJ2-2; tentatively, D is TRBD2 (7 bases). The CDR3 is 16 amino acids. V was pared by 4 bases and J by 4 bases, with 16 bases between. Germline V gives CDR1 SGHVS, CDR2 FNYEAQ. Here the CDR3 reads CASSYEGGRATGELFF. In DNA form, the CDR3 reads TGTGCCAGCAGCTATGAGGGGGGGCGGGCCACCGGGGAGCTGTTTTTT.

Details on this clone: The junction differs from germline at one of its ends, possibly a read error. The V gene is TRBV27, the J gene TRBJ2-3, with TRBD2 identical over 9 bases. Germline V lookup: CDR1 MNHEY, CDR2 SMNVEV (reference sequence). The CDR3 runs 20 residues. CDR3 protein: CASSFSWGTSWSSGSDTQYF. In DNA, the CDR3 is TGTGCCAGCAGTTTCAGTTGGGGGACTAGCTGGAGTAGTGGATCAGATACACAGTATTTT.

This clone turned up a few times. The chain recombines TRBV24-1 with TRBJ2-2; 9 nucleotides agree with TRBD1. This CDR3 is built from 16 residues. Germline trimming cut 7 bases from V and 6 bases from J; bases unmatched to any gene: 11. Germline lookup yields CDR1 KGHDR and CDR2 SFDVKD. CDR3 amino acids: CATRDSGQGEAGELFF. CDR3 DNA sequence: TGTGCCACCAGAGACTCGGGACAGGGCGAAGCCGGGGAGCTGTTTTTT.

The rearrangement links TRBV12-3 or TRBV12-4 to TRBJ2-3; 8 nucleotides align to TRBD2. The CDR3 is 16 amino acids. CDR3 in DNA: TGTGCAAGAAGTTTAGGGGTAGCGGGGTTCACAGATACGCAGTATTTT. This sequence encodes CARSLGVAGFTDTQYF.

In this sample, this clone turned up many times. A read error is possible here, since a much larger clone lies one base away. The chain employs TRBV12-3 or TRBV12-4 and TRBJ2-1; D is unclear. Deletions cut 5 bases from V and 9 bases from J, with 20 bases between. The CDR3 has 15 amino acids. The chain's CDR3 is CASSNTVSTVGEQFF. The CDR3 DNA sequence: TGTGCCAGCAGTAATACTGTCTCCACGGTCGGTGAGCAGTTCTTC.

On this clone: A much more abundant neighbour one base away suggests this may be a read error. The gene calls are TRBV5-5 and TRBJ2-3, with D possibly matching TRBD2 (5 bases). CDR1 is SGHKS and CDR2 is YYEKEE in the germline V gene (reference sequence). This CDR3 has 11 amino acids. In DNA form, the CDR3 reads TGTGCCAGCATCTTGGAACTAGGGCAGTATTTT. Its translation: CASILELGQYF.

By share, this clone ranks as medium-sized. J is TRBJ2-3 and V is TRBV4-2; 7 bases line up with TRBD2. The CDR3 covers 17 residues. Germline values: CDR1 LGHNA, CDR2 YNFKEQ. With V trimmed by 0 bases and J by 1 base, 7 bases remained unmatched. The CDR3 DNA reads as TGTGCCAGCAGCCAAGATGTGGGAGGGCCGGGCACAGATACGCAGTATTTT. Amino acids: CASSQDVGGPGTDTQYF.

At least ten counts were recorded for this clone. The gene calls are TRBV20-1 and TRBJ2-3; 7 bases line up with TRBD2. V was pared by 0 bases and J by 2 bases, with 5 bases of the junction left unmatched. The germline V gene has CDR1 DFQATT and CDR2 SNEGSKA (reference sequence). CDR3 length: 15 amino acids. This CDR3 reads CSARDPGGPTDTQYF. CDR3 in DNA: TGCAGTGCTAGAGACCCGGGAGGTCCCACAGATACGCAGTATTTT.

This clone occurred many times. The same CDR3 can be traced to other DNA sequences in this sample. This chain joins TRBV6-1 and TRBJ1-2; D possibly corresponds to TRBD1 (6 bases). CDR1 is MNHNS and CDR2 is SASEGT in the germline V gene. Between the trimmed V and J ends, which lost 0 bases and 8 bases, there was a span of 13 bases. The CDR3 extends over 14 amino acids. This CDR3 is CASSEASGGGGYTF. The CDR3 DNA reads as TGTGCCAGCAGTGAAGCGAGTGGGGGCGGAGGCTACACCTTC.

The table lists this clone with a few counts. The chain is built from TRBV6-1 and TRBJ2-2; 8 nucleotides match TRBD2. This CDR3 spans 14 amino acids. Germline V gives CDR1 MNHNS, CDR2 SASEGT. V shed 10 bases and J 5 bases; nucleotides not matched to a gene: 9. CDR3 amino acids: CAIGEAGDTGELFF. CDR3 DNA sequence: TGTGCCATCGGAGAAGCGGGAGATACCGGGGAGCTGTTTTTT.

This clone has at least ten counts. This chain uses TRBV2 with TRBJ1-1; 8 bases are shared with TRBD1. J lost 3 bases, V lost 6 bases, and 3 bases had no gene match. The germline V gene has CDR1 SNHLY and CDR2 FYNNEI. This CDR3 comprises 13 residues. CDR3 sequence: CASSNRGYTEAFF. The CDR3 DNA is TGTGCCAGCAGCAACAGGGGGTACACTGAAGCTTTCTTT. Using reference TRBV2 and TRBJ1-1 for the parts outside the CDR3, the full variable domain is EPEVTQTPSHQVTQMGQEVILRCVPISNHLYFYWYRQILGQKVEFLVSFYNNEISEKSEIFDDQFSVERPDGSNFTLKIRSTKLEDSAMYFCASSNRGYTEAFFGQGTRLTVV.

This clone was found many times. The chain has TRBV28 and TRBJ2-3; a possible D gene is TRBD2 (6 bases). This CDR3 is 15 amino acids long. Between the trimmed V and J ends, which lost 3 bases and 1 base, there was a span of 11 bases. Germline V lookup: CDR1 MDHEN, CDR2 SYDVKM. The CDR3 protein is CASSFAGRGTDTQYF. CDR3 nucleotides: TGTGCCAGCAGTTTTGCGGGACGGGGCACAGATACGCAGTATTTT.

V is TRBV6-6 and J is TRBJ1-1, with D maybe TRBD1 (5 bases). The CDR3 runs 14 residues. Per the germline V gene, CDR1 is MNHNY and CDR2 is SVGAGI (reference sequence). Trimming shortened V by 2 bases and J by 1 base, and 8 bases separated the two germline ends. CDR3 nucleotides: TGTGCCAGCAGTTACCTCGGACAGAACACTGAAGCTTTCTTT. Its translation is CASSYLGQNTEAFF.

This clone was counted many times. This chain uses TRBV4-3 with TRBJ1-2, with D unclear. Germline values: CDR1 LGHNA, CDR2 YSLEER. The CDR3 loop spans 16 amino acids. V was clipped by 0 bases and J by 0 bases, with 11 bases between them. Here the CDR3 DNA reads TGCGCCAGCAGCCAAGAAGCACGGAGGACTAACTATGGCTACACCTTC. Residues: CASSQEARRTNYGYTF.

This clone was picked up many times. This chain links TRBV28 with TRBJ2-3; TRBD1 might be the D (5 bases). The ends were cut back, 2 bases at V and 0 bases at J, with 9 bases in the middle. Germline loops: CDR1 MDHEN, CDR2 SYDVKM. The CDR3 totals 15 residues. The CDR3, as DNA: TGTGCCAGCAGTTTACAGGGTGCTAGCACAGATACGCAGTATTTT. Its protein is CASSLQGASTDTQYF.

Concerning this clone: One end of the junction is discordant with germline, which a read error may explain. The genes are TRBV2 and TRBJ2-1, with D uncertain. The germline CDR1 and CDR2 sequences are SNHLY and FYNNEI. The length of the CDR3 is 14 residues. The CDR3 coding sequence is TGTGCCAGCAATGGAGTTTTACCCAACAATGAGCGGTTCTTC. This encodes CASNGVLPNNERFF.